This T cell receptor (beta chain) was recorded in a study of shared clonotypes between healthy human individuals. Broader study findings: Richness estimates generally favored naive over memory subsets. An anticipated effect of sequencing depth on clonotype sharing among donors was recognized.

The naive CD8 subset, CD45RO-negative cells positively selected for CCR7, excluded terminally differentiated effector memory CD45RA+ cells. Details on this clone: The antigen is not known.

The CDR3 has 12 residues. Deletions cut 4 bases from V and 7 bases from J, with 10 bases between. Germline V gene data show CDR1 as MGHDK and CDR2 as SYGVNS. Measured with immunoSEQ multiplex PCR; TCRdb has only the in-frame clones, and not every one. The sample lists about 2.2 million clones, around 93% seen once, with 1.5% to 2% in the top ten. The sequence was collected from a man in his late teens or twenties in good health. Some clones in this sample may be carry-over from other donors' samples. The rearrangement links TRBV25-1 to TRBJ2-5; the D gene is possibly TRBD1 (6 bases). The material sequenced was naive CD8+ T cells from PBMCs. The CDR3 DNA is TGTGCCAGCAGTGGACAGGCTCGGACCCAGTACTTC. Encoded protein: CASSGQARTQYF.